This TCR beta chain came from a study of OX40 agonist ivuxolimab in advanced cancers. Overall study findings and caveats: The antigens recognized by the expanded peripheral T cells, that is their antigen specificity, were not determined. Relative to CD4+, CD8+ T cells held more expanded clones on average. Certain nonresponding patients likewise had low normalized T-cell clonal expansion.

In the case of this clone: Its antigen is undetermined.

TCRdb keeps only in-frame clones here, not all; method: immunoSEQ multiplex PCR. The table shows about 76,000 clones, with less than 90% occurring only once. The CDR3 is made up of 14 amino acids. V lost 6 bases, J lost 4 bases, and 16 bases lay in between. The V gene's germline CDR1 is SQVTM and CDR2 ANQGSEA. The V gene is TRBV29-1, the J gene TRBJ2-1; D possibly uses TRBD1 or TRBD2 (6 bases each). This material consisted of CD4+ or CD8+ T cells sorted from blood, taken in a trial of the OX40 agonist ivuxolimab. This sequence originates from an adult with an advanced solid tumor such as melanoma, head and neck, liver or kidney cancer. CDR3 nucleotides: TGCAGCGTGGGGAAGGGGGGATTATACAATGAGCAGTTCTTC. This encodes CSVGKGGLYNEQFF.